This T cell receptor beta chain came from a study of blood T cell repertoires in COVID-19. Authors' analysis steps: How many nucleated cells were present was estimated from reference gene primer amplification. Profiling relied on immunoSEQ multiplex PCR, and the TCRdb table lists in-frame clones only, not all of them. V, J and clone size derive from that table, while D and trimming were established from the DNA sequence. The top ten hold 10% to 15% of the sample, which has roughly 150,000 clones, about 85% seen once. Germline CDR1 and CDR2: MDHEN and SYDVKM. Trimming took off 2 bases at V and 7 bases at J, with 14 bases between the two ends. The CDR3 extends over 14 amino acids.

The material sequenced was peripheral blood. J is TRBJ1-1 and V is TRBV28, with TRBD1 as a possible D gene (6 bases). This clonotype originated in a man between 65 and 79 years old who had recovered from COVID-19. CDR3 in amino acids: CASSLAGLRGEAFF. CDR3 coding DNA: TGTGCCAGCAGTTTAGCAGGCCTCAGGGGTGAAGCTTTCTTT.